Only one count was recorded for the clone carrying this T cell receptor (beta chain). V shed 3 bases, J shed 4 bases, and the junction held 6 bases outside the gene matches. The CDR3 is 16 residues long. Per germline, CDR1 KGHSH and CDR2 LQKENI. These data come from a study of blood T cell repertoires in COVID-19. In the original processing: Amplification of reference gene primers provided the estimated nucleated cell counts. Using immunoSEQ multiplex PCR, the repertoire was profiled, and TCRdb retains in-frame clones only, with some absent. That table furnishes V, J and clone size, whereas the DNA furnished D and trimming. The top ten hold under 1.2% of the sample, which has roughly 380,000 clones, around 84% seen once.

The V gene is TRBV18, the J gene TRBJ2-7, with TRBD2 identical over 13 bases. This TCR derives from a human donor with acute or convalescent COVID-19. The donor label of this sample is uncertain. The specimen was peripheral blood. CDR3 residues: CASSPRLAGGTYEQYF. DNA of the CDR3: TGTGCCAGCTCACCGCGACTAGCGGGAGGTACGTACGAGCAGTACTTC.